Listed here are 27 T cell receptor beta chains from one sample, sequenced in a study of OX40 agonist ivuxolimab in advanced cancers. This table comes from immunoSEQ multiplex PCR, and its TCRdb copy is limited to in-frame clones, with some not included. The table has 9,500 to 15,000 clones, about three quarters seen once. The source material was CD4+ or CD8+ T cells sorted from blood, sampled in a trial of the OX40 agonist ivuxolimab. The receptors shown here come from an adult with an advanced solid tumor such as melanoma, head and neck, liver or kidney cancer.

The chain uses TRBV4-2 and TRBJ2-2, with 9 bases that match TRBD2. The germline gives CDR1 LGHNA, CDR2 YNFKEQ. This CDR3 is 15 amino acids long. J lost 2 bases, V lost 4 bases, and 2 bases had no gene match. CDR3 region: CASSLSGGNTGELFF. CDR3 sequence (DNA): TGTGCCAGCAGCCTTAGCGGGGGAAACACCGGGGAGCTGTTTTTT.

The chain has TRBV19 and TRBJ2-7; D possibly corresponds to TRBD2 (5 bases). CDR3 length equals 17 residues. Trimming left V 5 bases short and J 0 bases short, with 20 bases between. Germline CDR1 reads LNHDA; CDR2 reads SQIVND (reference sequence). CDR3 protein: CASSPLWTDSSSYEQYF. DNA for the CDR3: TGTGCCAGTAGTCCCCTATGGACGGACTCGAGCTCCTACGAGCAGTACTTC.

The rearrangement uses TRBV6-6 and TRBJ1-1; 7 positions match TRBD1. The CDR3 loop spans 13 amino acids. The V segment lost 4 bases and the J segment 4 bases; nucleotides outside the gene matches: 3. CDR1 is MNHNY and CDR2 is SVGAGI in the germline V gene (reference sequence). In DNA form, the CDR3 reads TGTGCCAGCAGTTCGTACAGGGGCACTGAAGCTTTCTTT. Protein: CASSSYRGTEAFF.

J is TRBJ1-2 and V is TRBV20-1; D call uncertain. The CDR3 consists of 8 residues. Germline values: CDR1 DFQATT, CDR2 SNEGSKA (reference sequence). This chain's CDR3 is CRWGGYTF. CDR3 nucleotides: TGCAGGTGGGGAGGCTACACCTTC.

This clone was picked up one time. This rearrangement joins TRBV5-1 to TRBJ2-2; D might be TRBD2 (6 bases). Trimming removed 0 bases from V and 2 bases from J, with 11 bases in between. CDR1 SGHRS and CDR2 YFSETQ come from the germline V gene. The CDR3 loop spans 16 amino acids. The CDR3 spells CASSLGRGGNTGELFF. CDR3 sequence (DNA): TGCGCCAGCAGCTTGGGGAGGGGCGGAAACACCGGGGAGCTGTTTTTT.

The chain links TRBV19 to TRBJ2-4; D unclear. This CDR3 contains 14 residues. CDR1 LNHDA and CDR2 SQIVND come from the germline V gene (reference sequence). The V end was cut by 3 bases, the J end by 5 bases, with 11 bases between. In DNA form, the CDR3 reads TGTGCCAGTAGTATTAGCACGCAAGAAAACATTCAGTACTTC. Amino acid sequence: CASSISTQENIQYF.

This chain uses TRBV7-3 with TRBJ2-1, with D perhaps matching TRBD2 (7 bases). This CDR3 region has 16 residues. Germline CDR1 reads SGHTA; CDR2 reads FQGTGA. Trimming took off 2 bases at V and 5 bases at J, with 16 bases between the two ends. CDR3 coding DNA: TGTGCCAGCAGCTTAGTAGTAGGGGAGGGGGACAATGAGCAGTTCTTC. It codes for CASSLVVGEGDNEQFF.

This clone was seen a few times. This chain connects TRBV10-2 to TRBJ2-7; 7 nucleotides align to TRBD1. This CDR3 has 15 amino acids. V lost 2 bases to trimming and J lost 2 bases; unmatched junction nucleotides: 6. Germline V CDR1 and CDR2: WSHSY, SAAADI. The CDR3 DNA reads as TGCGCCAGCAGTGAGCCACAGGGGTCCCCCTACGAGCAGTACTTC. It specifies CASSEPQGSPYEQYF.

This clone was seen a single time. The V call is TRBV5-8, the J call TRBJ1-5; unclear D gene. Trimming removed 0 bases from V and 1 base from J, with 11 bases in between. This CDR3 is 16 amino acids long. Germline CDR1 is SGHTS and CDR2 is YDEGEE. The CDR3: CASSLVGLWSNQPQHF. DNA for the CDR3: TGTGCCAGCAGCTTGGTTGGGCTTTGGAGCAATCAGCCCCAGCATTTT.

The genes are TRBV5-1 and TRBJ2-7; 9 bases are shared with TRBD2. V trimming: 0 bases; J trimming: 2 bases; junction bases outside the gene matches: 6. The germline V gene has CDR1 SGHRS and CDR2 YFSETQ. The CDR3 sequence is 16 residues long. The CDR3 region has the DNA TGCGCCAGCAGCTTGGCCATAGCGGGGGAACCCTACGAGCAGTACTTC. It encodes CASSLAIAGEPYEQYF.

The CDR3 region is CASSLRWTRTPTATNEKLFF. CDR3 nucleotide sequence: TGTGCCAGCAGTTTACGATGGACACGGACTCCTACTGCAACTAATGAAAAACTGTTTTTT. V usage is TRBV28 and J usage is TRBJ1-4; maybe TRBD1 (5 bases). Trimming pared 2 bases from V and 0 bases from J, leaving 22 bases between. This CDR3 has 20 amino acids. The germline CDR1 and CDR2 sequences are MDHEN and SYDVKM.

The rearrangement links TRBV9 to TRBJ2-7, with 7 nucleotides matching TRBD2. The junction had 10 bases not matched to a gene; V was cut back by 4 bases and J by 3 bases. The V gene's germline CDR1 is SGDLS and CDR2 YYNGEE. The CDR3 extends over 15 amino acids. CDR3 sequence (DNA): TGTGCCAGCAGCCCAGGCGTGGGAGGGGTCTACGAGCAGTACTTC. This sequence encodes CASSPGVGGVYEQYF. The full variable domain, completed using reference TRBV9 and TRBJ2-7, is DSGVTQTPKHLITATGQRVTLRCSPRSGDLSVYWYQQSLDQGLQFLIQYYNGEERAKGNILERFSAQQFPDLHSELNLSSLELGDSALYFCASSPGVGGVYEQYFGPGTRLTVT.

This chain links TRBV6-1 with TRBJ2-7; no clear D. The germline gives CDR1 MNHNS, CDR2 SASEGT. This CDR3 is built from 10 residues. Trimming left V 7 bases short and J 6 bases short, with 7 bases between. CDR3 in amino acids: CASKGREQYF. In DNA form, the CDR3 reads TGTGCCAGCAAAGGACGCGAGCAGTACTTC.

The chain couples TRBV28 to TRBJ2-5; tentatively, D is TRBD2 (6 bases). Germline CDR1 is MDHEN and CDR2 is SYDVKM. Trimming removed 8 bases at V and 1 base at J, with 23 bases between. The CDR3 has 17 amino acids. CDR3 loop: CASRSPVGGDLQETQYF. As DNA, the CDR3 is TGTGCCAGCCGCAGTCCGGTGGGGGGTGACCTCCAAGAGACCCAGTACTTC. Supplemented by reference TRBV28 and TRBJ2-5, the full variable domain reads DVKVTQSSRYLVKRTGEKVFLECVQDMDHENMFWYRQDPGLGLRLIYFSYDVKMKEKGDIPEGYSVSREKKERFSLILESASTNQTSMYLCASRSPVGGDLQETQYFGPGTRLLVL.

The chain carries TRBV5-4 and TRBJ2-5; 7 bases line up with TRBD1. CDR1 SGHNT and CDR2 YYREEE come from the germline V gene (reference sequence). The CDR3 runs 15 residues. Trimming took 4 bases from V and 2 from J; bases not matched to a gene: 8. Here the CDR3 reads CASSVPGQRQETQYF. In DNA, the CDR3 is TGTGCCAGCAGCGTGCCGGGACAGCGACAAGAGACCCAGTACTTC.

This chain connects TRBV19 to TRBJ1-1; D ambiguous. V dropped 2 bases and J dropped 6 bases, with 13 bases sitting between them. This CDR3 is built from 14 residues. Germline CDR1 reads LNHDA; CDR2 reads SQIVND (reference sequence). The CDR3 loop reads CASSIRDTRAEAFF. The CDR3 DNA sequence: TGTGCCAGTAGTATAAGGGATACTCGGGCTGAAGCTTTCTTT.

This clone is medium-sized in the sample. The same CDR3 arises from other DNA sequences in this sample as well. The chain couples TRBV2 to TRBJ2-1; a possible D gene is TRBD1 (6 bases). V lost 3 bases and J 4 bases, leaving 10 bases between the germline ends. The CDR3 has 14 amino acids. Germline CDR1 is SNHLY and CDR2 is FYNNEI. For the CDR3, the DNA is TGTGCCAGCAGTGAGGACAGCTCTTACAATGAGCAGTTCTTC. Its translation: CASSEDSSYNEQFF.

This rearrangement joins TRBV9 to TRBJ2-1; unclear D gene. With 0 bases removed from V and 2 bases from J, the gap between germline ends came to 9 bases. This CDR3 has 15 amino acids. Germline V gene data show CDR1 as SGDLS and CDR2 as YYNGEE. In DNA form, the CDR3 reads TGTGCCAGCAGCGTAGATAGTGGGGCCTACAATGAGCAGTTCTTC. As protein: CASSVDSGAYNEQFF. Supplemented by reference TRBV9 and TRBJ2-1, the full variable domain reads DSGVTQTPKHLITATGQRVTLRCSPRSGDLSVYWYQQSLDQGLQFLIQYYNGEERAKGNILERFSAQQFPDLHSELNLSSLELGDSALYFCASSVDSGAYNEQFFGPGTRLTVL.

This clone is medium-sized by share. The chain is built from TRBV6-1 and TRBJ1-1, with 7 positions matching TRBD1. There are 15 residues in the CDR3. Germline CDR1 reads MNHNS; CDR2 reads SASEGT. The V and J ends lost 7 bases and 4 bases, in that order; junction bases with no gene match: 12. CDR3 sequence (DNA): TGTGCCAGCACCTCCCCCACAGGGGAGACCACTGAAGCTTTCTTT. This codes for CASTSPTGETTEAFF.

This rearrangement joins TRBV18 to TRBJ2-3, with D possibly being TRBD1 (6 bases). The germline gives CDR1 KGHSH, CDR2 LQKENI. The CDR3 is 15 amino acids. V was clipped by 4 bases and J by 3 bases, with 14 bases between them. The CDR3 spells CASSQGQRWTDTQYF. CDR3 DNA: TGTGCCAGCTCACAAGGACAGAGATGGACAGATACGCAGTATTTT.

V gene TRBV9 combines with J gene TRBJ1-2, with 7 bases matching TRBD1. CDR3 size: 14 residues. Trimming at V came to 0 bases and at J to 6 bases, leaving 5 bases not matched to a gene. Germline V gene sequence: CDR1 SGDLS, CDR2 YYNGEE. The chain's CDR3 is CASSVGGTDHGYTF. DNA for the CDR3: TGTGCCAGCAGCGTAGGAGGGACAGACCATGGCTACACCTTC. The full variable domain, its missing parts supplied by reference TRBV9 and TRBJ1-2, is DSGVTQTPKHLITATGQRVTLRCSPRSGDLSVYWYQQSLDQGLQFLIQYYNGEERAKGNILERFSAQQFPDLHSELNLSSLELGDSALYFCASSVGGTDHGYTFGSGTRLTVV.

This chain links TRBV4-2 with TRBJ2-3; D not resolved. V lost 0 bases to trimming and J lost 4 bases, with 11 bases between them. Per germline, CDR1 LGHNA and CDR2 YNFKEQ. The CDR3 consists of 15 residues. The CDR3: CASSQDLYAPDTQYF. CDR3 sequence (DNA): TGTGCCAGCAGCCAAGATTTGTACGCACCAGATACGCAGTATTTT.

V usage is TRBV9 and J usage is TRBJ2-7; 8 nucleotides match TRBD1. Germline V gene sequence: CDR1 SGDLS, CDR2 YYNGEE. This CDR3 is 16 amino acids long. The J segment lost 3 bases and the V segment lost 0 bases, leaving 8 bases of the junction unmatched. The chain's CDR3 is CASSVDSGDRGYEQYF. CDR3 coding DNA: TGTGCCAGCAGCGTAGACTCCGGAGACAGGGGCTACGAGCAGTACTTC.

The chain carries TRBV4-1 and TRBJ2-7; the D gene is possibly TRBD1 (5 bases). Germline values: CDR1 MGHRA, CDR2 YSYEKL. The CDR3 totals 14 residues. V lost 2 bases and J lost 1, with 9 bases in between. Here the CDR3 DNA reads TGCGCCAGCAGCCAATTAGACAGATCCTACGAGCAGTACTTC. Protein sequence: CASSQLDRSYEQYF.

To note about this clone: The junction differs from germline at one of its ends, possibly a read error. The genes are TRBV5-1 and TRBJ2-2; D is unresolved. The length of the CDR3 is 13 residues. The germline gives CDR1 SGHRS, CDR2 YFSETQ. CDR3 DNA: TGTGCCAGCGAAGGGCCCAACACCGGGGAGCTGTTTTTT. It yields the protein CASEGPNTGELFF. The variable domain in full, with the rest retrieved from reference TRBV5-1 and TRBJ2-2, is KAGVTQTPRYLIKTRGQQVTLSCSPISGHRSVSWYQQTPGQGLQFLFEYFSETQRNKGNFPGRFSGRQFSNSRSEMNVSTLELGDSALYLCASEGPNTGELFFGEGSRLTVL.

Concerning this clone: A far larger clone lies a single base away; this is likely a read error. At the DNA level, this CDR3 is encoded by other sequences in the same sample as well. The chain joins TRBV6-6 to TRBJ2-7, with TRBD1 matching 10 bases. The CDR3 is made up of 13 amino acids. Germline-derived CDR1 and CDR2 are MNHNY and SVGAGI (reference sequence). Trimming took 7 bases from V and 3 from J; bases not matched to a gene: 3. The CDR3 coding sequence is TGTGCCAGCACTCGGACAGGGGGCTACGAGCAGTACTTC. Translating gives CASTRTGGYEQYF.

This clone was observed a few times. The chain carries TRBV7-9 and TRBJ2-2; D is tentatively TRBD1 or TRBD2 (5 bases each). The CDR3 runs 16 residues. Germline V gene data show CDR1 as SEHNR and CDR2 as FQNEAQ (reference sequence). V was clipped by 5 bases and J by 3 bases, with 16 bases between them. The CDR3, as DNA: TGTGCCAGCAGCACTCCCCTGAGAGGGGACACCGGGGAGCTGTTTTTT. Protein sequence: CASSTPLRGDTGELFF.